This TCR beta chain was sequenced for a study of CD8 T cells in Susac syndrome. Findings and limits, study-wide: Only a relatively small number of individuals were included in the TCR sequencing and HLA analysis.

The CDR3 runs to 13 residues. V was shortened by 1 base and J by 3 bases, with 10 bases between the two germline ends. The germline CDR1 and CDR2 sequences are DFQATT and SNEGSKA (reference sequence). Concerning this clonotype itself: Its antigen is not identified.

Random hexamers primed reverse transcription of roughly 0.5 to 1 ug RNA. From the immunoSEQ multiplex PCR reads, TCRdb called clonotypes with MiXCR, one entry per CDR3 protein. The repertoire has a few hundred thousand distinct CDR3 sequences, about 91% of them found once; the top ten carry around 0.18%. CD8+ and CD4+ T cells circulating in blood were sequenced for TCR beta. TEMRA cells were enriched by FACS, and CD4+ and CD8+ T cells were negatively isolated. The clonotype originates from a human donor with multiple sclerosis. This chain links TRBV20-1 with TRBJ2-7; D is perhaps TRBD2 (5 bases). Source material: CD8+ T cells from PBMCs. CDR3 residues: CSARVGGLYEQYF. CDR3 in DNA: TGCAGTGCTAGAGTCGGCGGACTCTACGAGCAGTACTTC.